The rows below give T cell receptor beta chains drawn from one sample of a study of long-term antiretroviral therapy in people with HIV. Produced via immunoSEQ multiplex PCR; TCRdb's table is partial and in-frame only. In the table there are roughly 10,000 clones, around 77% of which are singletons. The specimen comprised unsorted PBMCs, sampled 0.4 years before starting antiretroviral therapy. Receptors were obtained from a man aged 30 to 39 with HIV. Both conserved end residues are part of each CDR3. D genes are given only for firm matches. For some rows the clone size is stated as once, few or many, or as a class when expanded; others skip it.

j_call d_call v_call clone_size cdr3_nt cdr3_aa
TRBJ1-3 NA TRBV7-6 once TGTGCCAGCAGCACCTCCTCTGGAAACACCATATATTTT CASSTSSGNTIYF
TRBJ2-7 NA TRBV5-1 NA TGCGCCAGCAGCTTGGACAGGGCGGCCGACGAGCAGTACTTC CASSLDRAADEQYF
TRBJ2-5 NA TRBV15 NA TGCGCCACCAGCAGAGATGGTGGGGGACTGGGGGAGACCCAGTACTTC CATSRDGGGLGETQYF
TRBJ1-2 TRBD1 TRBV5-4 NA TGTGCCAGCAGCTTGGCCAACAGGGGAGAGGGCTACACCTTC CASSLANRGEGYTF
TRBJ2-1 NA TRBV6-1 NA TGTGCCAGCAGAATATATCCGGGACAATACAATGAGCAGTTCTTC CASRIYPGQYNEQFF
TRBJ2-7 NA TRBV6-5 NA TGTGCCAGCAGTGCTCGGGCCCTCTCCTCCGTCGAGCAGTACTTC CASSARALSSVEQYF
TRBJ2-1 NA TRBV9 NA TGTGCCAGCAGCGTATTGTGGGAGTCGGGGAATGAGCAGTTCTTC CASSVLWESGNEQFF
TRBJ1-2 NA TRBV6-1 NA TGTGCCAGCAGTGAAGTCGGCAGTAGTGGTGGCTACACCTTC CASSEVGSSGGYTF
TRBJ2-1 NA TRBV4-3 NA TGCGCCAGCAGCCAAGACTGGACCGACGGGCATGAGCAGTTCTTC CASSQDWTDGHEQFF
TRBJ2-5 TRBD2 TRBV7-8 NA TGTGCCAGCAGCCTTAGGGTAGCGGGAGCCCTCCAAGAGACCCAGTACTTC CASSLRVAGALQETQYF
TRBJ2-2 TRBD2 TRBV19 NA TGTGCCAGTAGTGGGACTAGAGGCCGGGAGCTGTTTTTT CASSGTRGRELFF
TRBJ2-7 TRBD2 TRBV29-1 NA TGCAGCGTTGAGCTAGCGGGAGGGCAGTACGAGCAGTACTTC CSVELAGGQYEQYF
TRBJ1-2 NA TRBV28 NA TGTGCCAGCATACCGGCGGCGAACTATGGCTACACCTTC CASIPAANYGYTF
TRBJ2-7 TRBD2 TRBV10-3 NA TGTGCCATCAGTGAGAGCGGGAGGAGCACCTACGAGCAGTACTTC CAISESGRSTYEQYF
TRBJ1-2 NA TRBV5-1 NA TGCGCCAGCAGCTTGGTGTTAGATTATGGCTACACCTTC CASSLVLDYGYTF
TRBJ1-4 NA TRBV27 NA TGTGCCAGCAGTTTAACGGCTAATGAAAAACTGTTTTTT CASSLTANEKLFF
TRBJ1-5 NA TRBV7-2 few TGTGCCAGCAGCTCACGCGGGCCCCAGCATTTT CASSSRGPQHF
TRBJ2-7 NA TRBV30 once TGTGCCTGGAGTGCCCGCGGGCAGCTCTCCTACGAGCAGTACTTC CAWSARGQLSYEQYF
TRBJ1-2 NA TRBV5-1 once TGCGCCAGCAGCTTTGAGCAACATGGCTACACCTTC CASSFEQHGYTF
TRBJ2-1 TRBD1 TRBV9 NA TGTGCCAGCAGCGTAGGAGGACAGGGGGCCTACAATGAGCAGTTCTTC CASSVGGQGAYNEQFF
TRBJ2-2 TRBD1 TRBV6-4 NA TGTGCCAGCAGTGACGGACAGGACACCGGGGAGCTGTTTTTT CASSDGQDTGELFF
TRBJ2-7 NA TRBV5-1 NA TGCGCCAGCAGCTTGGGAGAGGGACGAATCTACGAGCAGTACTTC CASSLGEGRIYEQYF
TRBJ1-2 NA TRBV7-8 NA TGTGCCAGCAGCCCCAGGACATTGCCTCCTTCGGGTGACTATGGCTACACCTTC CASSPRTLPPSGDYGYTF
TRBJ2-3 TRBD2 TRBV7-9 NA TGTGCCGCGGGGCTAGCGGGGACCACAGATACGCAGTATTTT CAAGLAGTTDTQYF
TRBJ1-3 NA TRBV7-9 NA TGTGCCAGCAGCACTTCTCGAACCGGGACATGGAGCTCTGGAAACACCATATATTTT CASSTSRTGTWSSGNTIYF
TRBJ1-2 NA TRBV10-3 NA TGTGCCATCAGTGATATACCCGGCTACACCTTC CAISDIPGYTF
TRBJ1-4 TRBD1 TRBV27 NA TGTGCCAGCAGATTGGGACAGACTGGGGAAAAACTGTTTTTT CASRLGQTGEKLFF
TRBJ1-3 NA TRBV30 NA TGTGCCTGGAGTCGAGACTCGGGCTCTGGAAACACCATATATTTT CAWSRDSGSGNTIYF
TRBJ1-1 NA TRBV2 few TGTGCCAGCAGAACCCTATCAGGGCGAGATGAAGCTTTCTTT CASRTLSGRDEAFF
TRBJ2-5 NA TRBV10-3 NA TGTGCCATCAGGGGGGGCGAGGAGACCCAGTACTTC CAIRGGEETQYF
TRBJ2-1 TRBD1 TRBV9 NA TGTGCCAGCAGCCAAGGGGACAGGGTCGGGCAGTTCTTC CASSQGDRVGQFF
TRBJ2-3 TRBD1 TRBV2 NA TGTGCCACCAAGGACAGGGGCGCGGAAACAGATACGCAGTATTTT CATKDRGAETDTQYF
TRBJ1-5 NA TRBV4-1 NA TGCGCCAGCAGCCAAGAACCACCCTCAGGTAGCAATCAGCCCCAGCATTTT CASSQEPPSGSNQPQHF
TRBJ1-1 NA TRBV5-1 NA TGCGCCAGCAGCTTCGGGGGATTGGGGAACACTGAAGCTTTCTTT CASSFGGLGNTEAFF
TRBJ2-7 NA TRBV5-1 NA TGCGCCAGCAGCTTGGGGTGGGGGGGCCCATCCTACGAGCAGTACTTC CASSLGWGGPSYEQYF
TRBJ1-5 NA TRBV7-8 NA TGTGCCAGCAGCTTAAGTGGGATCAGCAATCAGCCCCAGCATTTT CASSLSGISNQPQHF
TRBJ2-3 NA TRBV10-3 NA TGTGCCATCAGTGATTTAAGCTCAGCTTCAGATACGCAGTATTTT CAISDLSSASDTQYF
TRBJ1-2 TRBD1 TRBV5-6 NA TGTGCCAGCTCGTGGGACAGGCTCAACTATGGCTACACCTTC CASSWDRLNYGYTF
TRBJ2-2 NA TRBV29-1 NA TGCAGCGTAGGAACAGCGAACACCGGGGAGCTGTTTTTT CSVGTANTGELFF
TRBJ2-7 TRBD1 TRBV15 few TGTGCCACCAGCAGTGGGACAGACGAGCAGTACTTC CATSSGTDEQYF
TRBJ2-1 TRBD2 TRBV27 NA TGTGCCAGCAGTTTTAGCGGGGGGCCTCTCTCCTACAATGAGCAGTTCTTC CASSFSGGPLSYNEQFF